The 5 T cell receptor beta chains below were found in one sample sequenced in a study of T-cell reconstitution after alpha-beta-depleted transplantation in children. Unique molecular identifiers were incorporated during preparation of the TCRbeta library. Each CDR3 protein gets one entry after TCRdb re-called the PCR reads with MiXCR. The sample carries some 130,000 distinct CDR3 sequences, 9.5% to 10% recorded once. The sequencing used PBMCs, mostly from graft donor cells, collected 180 days after TCRalphabeta/CD19-depleted stem cell transplant. The receptor source for this set is a girl under three years old who had a stem cell transplant for combined immunodeficiency, so the T cells may come from the graft donor.

This clonotype was counted only a few times. V is TRBV27 and J is TRBJ2-5; D is possibly TRBD2 (6 bases). This CDR3 has 13 residues. Deletions cut 2 bases from V and 7 bases from J, with 11 bases between. Germline values: CDR1 MNHEY, CDR2 SMNVEV (reference sequence). The CDR3 spells CASSLRRVGTQYF. CDR3 bases: TGTGCCAGCAGTTTACGGAGGGTGGGGACCCAGTACTTC.

This chain uses TRBV20-1 with TRBJ1-3; the D gene is possibly TRBD1 (5 bases). This CDR3 spans 14 amino acids. V was shortened by 2 bases and J by 6 bases, with 14 bases between the two germline ends. CDR1 and CDR2 (germline): DFQATT, SNEGSKA (reference sequence). CDR3 DNA: TGCAGTGCTAGATCAGGCGCGGGGGAAAACACCATATATTTT. The encoded protein is CSARSGAGENTIYF.

The chain joins TRBV12-3 or TRBV12-4 to TRBJ2-1; TRBD2 matches 8 bases. The CDR3 runs 18 residues. J gave up 2 bases and V 5 bases, and 14 bases lay outside the gene matches. The CDR3: CASSAGAISGAPYNEQFF. In nucleotides, the CDR3 is TGTGCCAGCAGTGCCGGGGCAATTAGCGGGGCTCCCTACAATGAGCAGTTCTTC.

In this sample, this clonotype turned up a few times. The gene calls are TRBV20-1 and TRBJ1-2; D possibly corresponds to TRBD1 (6 bases). The V and J ends lost 2 bases and 5 bases respectively, with 15 bases between them. The germline CDR1 and CDR2 sequences are DFQATT and SNEGSKA (reference sequence). This CDR3 is built from 14 residues. The CDR3 spells CSARPQGLRYGYTF. The CDR3 DNA reads as TGCAGTGCTAGACCACAGGGCCTCCGGTATGGCTACACCTTC.

This clonotype was detected ten times or more. This chain connects TRBV20-1 to TRBJ1-2; unclear D gene. V was shortened by 3 bases and J by 8 bases, with 10 bases between the two germline ends. The length of the CDR3 is 11 residues. Germline CDR1 DFQATT, CDR2 SNEGSKA (reference sequence). CDR3 DNA sequence: TGCAGTGCTAGCTATGGGAAGGGCTACACCTTC. Amino acid sequence: CSASYGKGYTF.